This TCR beta chain was found in a study of cytomegalovirus exposure and HLA in healthy donors. General observations from the study: Altogether, some 170 TCR beta chains were recorded as cytomegalovirus-associated. HLA-A and HLA-B allele assignments for most subjects were reportedly predicted accurately using TCR beta sequences. Sequence variants that were highly shared formed a cluster that was likely a sequencing artifact.

The germline gives CDR1 KGHSH, CDR2 LQKENI. Trimming left V 1 base short and J 5 bases short, with 9 bases between. The length of the CDR3 is 14 residues. This clone appeared once. Its specificity is unknown. The PCR made use of 60 Vbeta and 13 Jbeta primers. The protocol was immunoSEQ multiplex PCR, while the TCRdb copy is restricted to in-frame clones and leaves out a portion. The top ten hold over 2% of the sample, which has about 190,000 clones, more than 60% seen once. Sample: PBMCs. The chain employs TRBV18 and TRBJ1-5, with unresolved D. The source of this sequence is a woman aged 25 to 39 in good health and CMV-seropositive. CDR3 in DNA: TGTGCCAGCTCACCACGGAGGGTAGATCAGCCCCAGCATTTT. Its protein is CASSPRRVDQPQHF.